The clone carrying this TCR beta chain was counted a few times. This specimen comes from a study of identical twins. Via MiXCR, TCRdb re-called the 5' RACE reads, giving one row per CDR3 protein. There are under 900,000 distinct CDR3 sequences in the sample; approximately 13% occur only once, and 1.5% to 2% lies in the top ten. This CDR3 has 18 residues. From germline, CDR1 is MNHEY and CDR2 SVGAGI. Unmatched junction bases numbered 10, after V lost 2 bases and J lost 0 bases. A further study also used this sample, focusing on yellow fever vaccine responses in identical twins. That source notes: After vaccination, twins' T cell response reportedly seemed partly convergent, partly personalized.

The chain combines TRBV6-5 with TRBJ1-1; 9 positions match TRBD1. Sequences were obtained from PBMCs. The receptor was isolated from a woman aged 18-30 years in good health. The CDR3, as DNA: TGTGCCAGCAGTTACAACTCCGGGACAGGGCTACTGAACACTGAAGCTTTCTTT. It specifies CASSYNSGTGLLNTEAFF.